The 10 T cell receptor beta chains below come from one sample, sequenced in a study of T-cell memory formation after mild COVID-19. TCRdb called the 5' RACE reads again in MiXCR, with one record for every CDR3 protein. The table records 300,000 to 400,000 distinct CDR3 sequences, over 20% of them present only once. Sequencing input: PBMCs or a T cell subset sorted from them (not recorded which). These receptors originate from an adult woman who had mild COVID-19 (a few samples of this study predate the infection). Cell type and time point are not known.

CDR3 residues: CASSYPPDFSPNTEAFF. DNA for the CDR3: TGTGCCAGCAGTTACCCCCCGGACTTCAGCCCGAACACTGAAGCTTTCTTT. The chain combines TRBV6-2 or TRBV6-3 with TRBJ1-1; D ambiguous. Germline assignment: CDR1 MNHEY and CDR2 SVGEGT. V lost 2 bases and J lost 1, with 17 bases in between. This CDR3 is 17 amino acids long.

The chain is built from TRBV4-2 and TRBJ2-7; maybe TRBD1 (6 bases). The CDR3 extends over 14 amino acids. Germline values: CDR1 LGHNA, CDR2 YNFKEQ. Trimming shortened V by 3 bases and J by 5 bases, and 14 bases separated the two germline ends. CDR3 in amino acids: CASSHPKGGNEQYF. The CDR3 nucleotides are TGTGCCAGCAGCCACCCTAAAGGGGGTAACGAGCAGTACTTC.

The V call is TRBV4-1, the J call TRBJ2-3; D uncertain. Germline lookup yields CDR1 MGHRA and CDR2 YSYEKL. This CDR3 region has 15 residues. With 10 bases removed from V and 1 base from J, the gap between germline ends came to 18 bases. CDR3 in amino acids: CATQNYPRGTDTQYF. CDR3 bases: TGCGCCACTCAGAATTATCCGCGCGGCACAGATACGCAGTATTTT.

The J gene is TRBJ2-7, the V gene TRBV14; 11 bases are a match to TRBD2. Germline lookup yields CDR1 SGHDN and CDR2 FVKESK. CDR3 length: 16 residues. With 3 bases clipped from V and 2 bases from J, the junction kept 6 bases outside the gene matches. The chain's CDR3 is CASSHGTSGRAYEQYF. DNA of the CDR3: TGTGCCAGCAGCCACGGTACTAGCGGGAGAGCCTACGAGCAGTACTTC.

The chain combines TRBV20-1 with TRBJ2-2; possibly TRBD1 for D (6 bases). The V and J ends lost 3 bases and 4 bases respectively, with 12 bases between them. The CDR3 length is 14 residues. The germline gives CDR1 DFQATT, CDR2 SNEGSKA (reference sequence). The CDR3 loop is CSASYRAPTGELFF. CDR3 coding DNA: TGCAGTGCTAGTTACAGGGCGCCCACCGGGGAGCTGTTTTTT.

CDR3 DNA sequence: TGCAGTGCTAGAGATGATGTGGGATTGACAGATACGCAGTATTTT. As protein: CSARDDVGLTDTQYF. The chain uses TRBV20-1 and TRBJ2-3; the D is unclear. The CDR3 has 15 residues. Between the trimmed V and J ends, which lost 0 bases and 3 bases, there was a span of 13 bases. Germline loops: CDR1 DFQATT, CDR2 SNEGSKA (reference sequence).

The gene calls are TRBV7-9 and TRBJ2-7, with D uncertain. CDR3 size: 11 residues. The V gene's germline CDR1 is SEHNR and CDR2 FQNEAQ (reference sequence). V shed 6 bases and J shed 3 bases, with 6 bases lying between them. CDR3 loop: CASRRNYEQYF. The DNA for the CDR3 is TGTGCCAGCAGACGCAACTACGAGCAGTACTTC.

This clonotype has a handful of counts. J is TRBJ2-5 and V is TRBV15; 10 bases are shared with TRBD2. V was clipped by 4 bases and J by 1 base; unmatched bases: 3. CDR1 is LNHNV and CDR2 is YYDKDF in the germline V gene (reference sequence). This CDR3 spans 15 amino acids. CDR3 loop: CATSISGGPQETQYF. In DNA form, the CDR3 reads TGTGCCACCAGCATTAGCGGGGGGCCCCAAGAGACCCAGTACTTC.

The chain uses TRBV11-2 and TRBJ2-7, with 8 bases identical to TRBD1. V dropped 5 bases and J dropped 0; count of bases not matched to a gene: 9. The germline gives CDR1 SGHAT, CDR2 FQNNGV. This CDR3 contains 16 residues. CDR3 in amino acids: CASSTGQGLSSYEQYF. The CDR3 DNA sequence: TGTGCCAGCAGCACCGGACAGGGTTTGAGCTCCTACGAGCAGTACTTC.

This clonotype was counted a few times. The rearrangement uses TRBV29-1 and TRBJ2-7, with D maybe TRBD1 (6 bases). This CDR3 is 13 amino acids long. V was clipped by 6 bases and J by 1 base, with 13 bases between them. Germline CDR1 SQVTM, CDR2 ANQGSEA. Written as DNA, the CDR3 is TGCAGCGTATATACAGGGTCATCCTACGAGCAGTACTTC. This codes for CSVYTGSSYEQYF.